What follows describes a single T cell receptor beta chain. Its antigen is undetermined. This sample is part of a study of PD-1 blockade in classical Hodgkin lymphoma. Study findings and constraints: TCR diversity in CD4+, not CD8+, cells rose significantly by C4D1. Baseline TCR diversity was reportedly lower in newly diagnosed patients than in healthy donors. It was reported as lower still in relapsed/refractory patients.

With no exception, relapse followed autologous stem cell transplantation in all patients, and brentuximab vedotin exposure varied. Isolation of CD4+ T cells from thawed PBMCs was performed by magnetic negative selection. V was clipped by 1 base and J by 7 bases; unmatched bases: 12. This CDR3 has 18 amino acids. The germline V gene encodes CDR1 LNHDA and CDR2 SQIVND (reference sequence). The data were produced by immunoSEQ multiplex PCR, yet TCRdb's version contains in-frame clones alone and is incomplete. Of tens of thousands of clones in the sample, about 85% were seen once. Sequencing was performed on CD4+ T cells from blood, taken at baseline. J is TRBJ2-1 and V is TRBV19; 11 bases are a match to TRBD1. The TCR was taken from a human donor with classical Hodgkin lymphoma. The CDR3 DNA follows: TGTGCCAGTAGTATAGGGACAGGGGGCGGGTTGATGGGAAATGAGCAGTTCTTC. Its translation: CASSIGTGGGLMGNEQFF.